The 14 T cell receptor beta chains below come from one sample, sequenced in a study of blood T cell repertoires in COVID-19. Method: immunoSEQ multiplex PCR; TCRdb's copy keeps in-frame clones and lacks some. In the table there are 150,000 to 200,000 clones, 80% to 90% of which are singletons. Sequencing used peripheral blood. The receptors originated from a woman aged 55 to 70 with COVID-19, enrolled during active disease.

This sequence joins TRBV2 and TRBJ1-1, with 7 bases aligning to TRBD1. The CDR3 has 16 amino acids. V lost 3 bases, J lost 7 bases, and 14 bases stayed unmatched. Germline V CDR1 and CDR2: SNHLY, FYNNEI. For the CDR3, the DNA is TGTGCCAGCAGTGATCACCCAACAGGGGACGAAGTTGAAGCTTTCTTT. Its translation: CASSDHPTGDEVEAFF.

Remarks on this clone: At one end, the junction sequence differs from germline, possibly due to a read error. The chain is built from TRBV7-7 and TRBJ2-7; TRBD2 is a possible D gene (5 bases). Germline values: CDR1 SSHAT, CDR2 FNYEAQ (reference sequence). The CDR3 runs 13 residues. The chain's CDR3 is CASSFASGSEQYF. In DNA, the CDR3 is TGTGCTAGCAGCTTCGCCTCGGGGTCCGAGCAGTACTTC.

In regard to this clone: One junction end does not reproduce the germline sequence, and a read error may be involved. The V call is TRBV30, the J call TRBJ2-7; 7 positions match TRBD1. Germline loops: CDR1 GTSNPN, CDR2 SVGIG (reference sequence). This CDR3 has 13 amino acids. The CDR3 protein is CAWSALLIPGQQF. As DNA, the CDR3 is TGTGCCTGGAGTGCCCTACTCATACCGGGACAGCAATTC. Drawing the rest from reference TRBV30 and TRBJ2-7, the complete variable domain is SQTIHQWPATLVQPVGSPLSLECTVEGTSNPNLYWYRQAAGRGLQLLFYSVGIGQISSEVPQNLSASRPQDRQFILSSKKLLLSDSGFYLCAWSALLIPGQQFGPGTRLTVT.

This chain uses TRBV9 with TRBJ2-1; TRBD2 agrees at 8 bases. Germline loops: CDR1 SGDLS, CDR2 YYNGEE. The J segment lost 1 base and the V segment lost 6 bases, leaving 6 bases of the junction unmatched. The CDR3 runs 15 residues. The CDR3 DNA reads as TGTGCCAGCAACCCCCGGGAGGGATCCTACAATGAGCAGTTCTTC. This gives the protein CASNPREGSYNEQFF.

The V call is TRBV6-2 or TRBV6-3, the J call TRBJ2-7; 7 bases are shared with TRBD2. Germline assignment: CDR1 MNHEY and CDR2 SVGEGT. The V and J ends lost 4 bases and 7 bases, in that order; junction bases with no gene match: 16. This CDR3 region has 16 residues. The CDR3 loop reads CASSLRTWSGIREQYF. For the CDR3, the DNA is TGTGCCAGCAGTTTGAGGACATGGAGCGGGATAAGGGAGCAGTACTTC.

This clone was observed a handful of times. The J gene is TRBJ1-1, the V gene TRBV7-2, with TRBD1 identical over 9 bases. The CDR3 is 13 amino acids. Losses at the gene ends were 7 bases for V and 5 bases for J; bases not matched to a gene: 5. CDR1 SGHTA and CDR2 FQGNSA come from the germline V gene. For the CDR3, the DNA is TGTGCCAGCAACCGACAGGGGGGGACTGAAGCTTTCTTT. Residues: CASNRQGGTEAFF. The full variable domain, rest sourced from reference TRBV7-2 and TRBJ1-1, is GAGVSQSPSNKVTEKGKDVELRCDPISGHTALYWYRQSLGQGLEFLIYFQGNSAPDKSGLPSDRFSAERTGGSVSTLTIQRTQQEDSAVYLCASNRQGGTEAFFGQGTRLTVV.

Only one count was recorded for this clone. This sequence joins TRBV5-1 and TRBJ2-7; tentatively, D is TRBD1 (6 bases). The V gene's germline CDR1 is SGHRS and CDR2 YFSETQ. The CDR3 runs 13 residues. V dropped 5 bases and J dropped 0 bases, with 9 bases sitting between them. The CDR3 DNA is TGCGCCAGCAGAAGGGGGAGCTCCTACGAGCAGTACTTC. This gives the protein CASRRGSSYEQYF. Using reference TRBV5-1 and TRBJ2-7 for the parts outside the CDR3, the full variable domain is KAGVTQTPRYLIKTRGQQVTLSCSPISGHRSVSWYQQTPGQGLQFLFEYFSETQRNKGNFPGRFSGRQFSNSRSEMNVSTLELGDSALYLCASRRGSSYEQYFGPGTRLTVT.

The chain employs TRBV24-1 and TRBJ2-5; 9 nucleotides match TRBD1. CDR3 size: 14 residues. CDR1 KGHDR and CDR2 SFDVKD come from the germline V gene. V gave up 4 bases and J gave up 7 bases; unmatched junction bases: 6. CDR3 amino acids: CATSDPGQGRTQYF. CDR3 DNA sequence: TGTGCCACCAGTGACCCCGGACAGGGGAGGACCCAGTACTTC.

This chain links TRBV6-2 or TRBV6-3 with TRBJ1-5, with a weak D call TRBD1 (5 bases). The germline CDR1 and CDR2 sequences are MNHEY and SVGEGT. CDR3 length equals 18 residues. Trimming shortened V by 5 bases and J by 0 bases, and 20 bases separated the two germline ends. This chain's CDR3 is CASSLQGLSSYSNQPQHF. DNA for the CDR3: TGTGCCAGCAGTCTTCAGGGTCTGTCTTCTTATAGCAATCAGCCCCAGCATTTT.

The V call is TRBV6-5, the J call TRBJ2-7; D is ambiguous. This CDR3 is built from 13 residues. Trimming shortened V by 5 bases and J by 2 bases, and 10 bases separated the two germline ends. Per the germline V gene, CDR1 is MNHEY and CDR2 is SVGAGI. This CDR3 reads CASSHPPTYEQYF. DNA for the CDR3: TGTGCCAGCAGTCACCCTCCTACCTACGAGCAGTACTTC.

The chain's CDR3 is CASTGTSSYEQYF. CDR3 DNA sequence: TGTGCCAGTACCGGGACTAGCTCCTACGAGCAGTACTTC. The gene calls are TRBV19 and TRBJ2-7; 8 bases map to TRBD2. Trimming cost V 7 bases and J 0 bases; bases outside gene matches: 2. Germline V gives CDR1 LNHDA, CDR2 SQIVND (reference sequence). CDR3 length equals 13 residues.

The gene calls are TRBV28 and TRBJ1-6; D call uncertain. CDR1 MDHEN and CDR2 SYDVKM come from the germline V gene. Trimming stripped 8 bases from V and 7 bases from J, with 9 bases between. The CDR3 totals 12 residues. The CDR3 DNA follows: TGTGCCAGCCGACTGAAAAATTCACCCCTCCACTTT. Translation: CASRLKNSPLHF.

The chain uses TRBV7-9 and TRBJ2-1; TRBD2 matches 11 bases. CDR1 SEHNR and CDR2 FQNEAQ come from the germline V gene (reference sequence). V was clipped by 4 bases and J by 4 bases; unmatched bases: 3. The CDR3 loop spans 15 amino acids. The DNA for the CDR3 is TGTGCCAGCAGCTGGGGGACTAGCGGATACAATGAGCAGTTCTTC. This gives the protein CASSWGTSGYNEQFF.

This clone was seen once. The chain joins TRBV29-1 to TRBJ2-7, with 9 bases fitting TRBD1. The CDR3 is 18 residues long. After removal of 1 base from V and 0 bases from J, the junction contained 13 bases not matched to a gene. The germline V gene has CDR1 SQVTM and CDR2 ANQGSEA. In DNA, the CDR3 is TGCAGCGTTGAAGCCCCGCGACAGGGGGTGATAGGCTCCTACGAGCAGTACTTC. Protein: CSVEAPRQGVIGSYEQYF.